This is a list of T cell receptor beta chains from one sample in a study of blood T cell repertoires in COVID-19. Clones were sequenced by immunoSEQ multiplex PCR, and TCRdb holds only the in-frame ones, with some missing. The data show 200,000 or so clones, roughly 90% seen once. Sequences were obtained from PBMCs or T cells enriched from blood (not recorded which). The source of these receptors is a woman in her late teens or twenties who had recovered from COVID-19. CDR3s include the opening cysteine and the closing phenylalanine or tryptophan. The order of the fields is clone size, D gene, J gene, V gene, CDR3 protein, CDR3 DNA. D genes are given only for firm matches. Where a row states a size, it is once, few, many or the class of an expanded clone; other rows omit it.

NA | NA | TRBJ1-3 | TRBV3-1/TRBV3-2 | CASSSREAGNTIYF | TGTGCCAGCAGCTCTCGGGAGGCAGGAAACACCATATATTTT
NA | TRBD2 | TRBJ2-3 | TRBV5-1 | CATSTSGGRTDTQYF | TGCGCCACTTCGACTAGCGGAGGACGAACAGATACGCAGTATTTT
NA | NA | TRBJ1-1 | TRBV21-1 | CASSVKGQTNTEAFF | TGTGCCAGCAGCGTGAAAGGACAGACGAACACTGAAGCTTTCTTT
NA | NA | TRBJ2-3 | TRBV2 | CASLEAGRLTDTQYF | TGTGCCAGCTTGGAAGCGGGTCGGCTCACAGATACGCAGTATTTT
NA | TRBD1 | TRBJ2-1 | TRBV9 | CASSLLPPGQAYNEQFF | TGTGCCAGCAGCCTCCTGCCCCCGGGACAGGCTTACAATGAGCAGTTCTTC
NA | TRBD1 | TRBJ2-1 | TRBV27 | CASSLYSPPGQGDLGQFF | TGTGCCAGCAGTTTATATTCGCCGCCGGGACAGGGTGACCTTGGGCAGTTCTTC
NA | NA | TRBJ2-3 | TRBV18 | CASSPGGGWDTQYF | TGTGCCAGCTCACCAGGAGGGGGCTGGGATACGCAGTATTTT
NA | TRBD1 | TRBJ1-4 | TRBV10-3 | CAISAETGDEKLFF | TGTGCCATCAGTGCCGAGACAGGGGATGAAAAACTGTTTTTT
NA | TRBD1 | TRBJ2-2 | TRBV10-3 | CAIRGTERSGELFF | TGTGCCATCAGGGGGACAGAACGGTCCGGGGAGCTGTTTTTT
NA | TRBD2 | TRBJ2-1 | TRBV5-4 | CASSLKGLAGSYPYNEQFF | TGTGCCAGCAGCCTAAAGGGACTAGCGGGGAGTTACCCTTACAATGAGCAGTTCTTC
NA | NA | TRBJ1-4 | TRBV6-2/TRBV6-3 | CASSYRVLEKLFF | TGTGCCAGCAGTTACCGCGTTTTGGAAAAACTGTTTTTT
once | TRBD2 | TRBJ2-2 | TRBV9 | CASSVARGGSRGELFF | TGTGCCAGCAGCGTAGCGCGCGGGGGGTCACGAGGGGAGCTGTTTTTT
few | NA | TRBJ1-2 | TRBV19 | CASSIFSYGYTF | TGTGCCAGTAGTATTTTCAGTTATGGCTACACCTTC
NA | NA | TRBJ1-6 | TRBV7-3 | CASSLTGGKGSPLHF | TGTGCCAGCAGCTTAACCGGAGGGAAGGGTTCACCCCTCCACTTT
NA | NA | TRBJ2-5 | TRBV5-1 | CASSPGTFQETQYF | TGCGCCAGCAGCCCGGGGACTTTCCAAGAGACCCAGTACTTC
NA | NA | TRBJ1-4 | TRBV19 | CASRPGATNEKLFF | TGTGCCAGCCGACCCGGGGCAACTAATGAAAAACTGTTTTTT
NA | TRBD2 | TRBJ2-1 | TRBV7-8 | CASSFTSSGAYNEQFF | TGTGCCAGCAGCTTCACCTCTAGCGGGGCCTACAATGAGCAGTTCTTC
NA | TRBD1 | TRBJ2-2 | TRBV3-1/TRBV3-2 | CASSPGGNANTGELFF | TGTGCCAGCAGCCCAGGGGGTAACGCGAACACCGGGGAGCTGTTTTTT
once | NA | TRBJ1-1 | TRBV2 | CASSGTASRIEAFF | TGTGCCAGCAGTGGGACAGCCTCGAGGATTGAAGCTTTCTTT
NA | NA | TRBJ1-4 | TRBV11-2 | CASSSPTYEKLFF | TGTGCCAGCAGCTCCCCGACATATGAAAAACTGTTTTTT
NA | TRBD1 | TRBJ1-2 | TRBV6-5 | CASSSGTGDSNYGYTF | TGTGCCAGCAGTTCCGGGACAGGGGATTCGAACTATGGCTACACCTTC
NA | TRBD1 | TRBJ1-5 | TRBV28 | CASSPGGQGNQPQHF | TGTGCCAGCAGCCCTGGGGGACAGGGAAATCAGCCCCAGCATTTT
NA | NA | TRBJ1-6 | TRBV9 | CASSALGQPNSPLHF | TGTGCCAGCAGCGCCCTCGGACAGCCTAATTCACCCCTCCACTTT
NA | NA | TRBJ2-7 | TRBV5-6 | CASSFWPPYEQYF | TGTGCCAGCAGCTTCTGGCCACCCTACGAGCAGTACTTC
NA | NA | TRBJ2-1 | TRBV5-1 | CASSSPVLHNEQFF | TGCGCCAGCAGCTCCCCCGTCCTACACAATGAGCAGTTCTTC
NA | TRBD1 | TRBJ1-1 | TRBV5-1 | CASSFPTTGRTEAFF | TGCGCCAGCAGCTTCCCCACGACAGGGAGGACTGAAGCTTTCTTT
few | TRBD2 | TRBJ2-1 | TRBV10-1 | CASSEARGGLYEQFF | TGCGCCAGCAGTGAGGCGCGGGGGGGCCTCTATGAGCAGTTCTTC
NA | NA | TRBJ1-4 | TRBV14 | CASSLLQGRGDEKLFF | TGTGCCAGCAGCCTTCTACAGGGAAGGGGCGATGAAAAACTGTTTTTT
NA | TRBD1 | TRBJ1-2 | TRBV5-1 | CASSHDDRGLGYTF | TGCGCCAGCAGCCACGACGACAGGGGGCTTGGCTACACCTTC
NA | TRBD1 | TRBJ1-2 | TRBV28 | CASSFGDRNYGYTF | TGTGCCAGCAGTTTTGGGGACAGGAACTATGGCTACACCTTC
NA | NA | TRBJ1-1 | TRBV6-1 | CASSEEGQGNTEAFF | TGTGCCAGCAGTGAGGAAGGGCAGGGTAACACTGAAGCTTTCTTT
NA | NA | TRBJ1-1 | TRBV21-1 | CASSKVGGTGKVMNTEAFF | TGTGCCAGCAGCAAAGTAGGGGGGACAGGGAAAGTTATGAACACTGAAGCTTTCTTT
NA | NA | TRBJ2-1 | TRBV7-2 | CASSSRQGGYNEQFF | TGTGCCAGCAGCTCCCGACAGGGAGGCTACAATGAGCAGTTCTTC
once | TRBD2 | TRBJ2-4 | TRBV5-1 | CASSLSAGGDDIQYF | TGCGCCAGCAGCTTGTCTGCGGGGGGGGATGACATTCAGTACTTC
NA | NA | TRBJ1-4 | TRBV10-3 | CAIKDNASEKLFF | TGTGCCATCAAAGACAACGCGAGTGAAAAACTGTTTTTT
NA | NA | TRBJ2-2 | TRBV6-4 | CASSVTENTGELFF | TGTGCCAGCAGCGTGACAGAGAACACCGGGGAGCTGTTTTTT
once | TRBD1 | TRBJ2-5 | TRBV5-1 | CASSLGQGRQETQYF | TGCGCCAGCAGCTTAGGACAGGGGAGGCAAGAGACCCAGTACTTC
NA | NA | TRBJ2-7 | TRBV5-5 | CASSLVRSTSSYEQYF | TGTGCCAGCAGCTTGGTCCGGTCAACGAGCTCCTACGAGCAGTACTTC
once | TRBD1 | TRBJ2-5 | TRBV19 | CASSIRGETQYF | TGTGCCAGTAGCATCAGGGGGGAGACCCAGTACTTC
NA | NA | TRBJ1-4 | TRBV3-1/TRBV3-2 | CASSQRDEKLFF | TGTGCCAGCAGCCAACGGGATGAAAAACTGTTTTTT
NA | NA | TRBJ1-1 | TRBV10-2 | CASSELGDTEAFF | TGCGCCAGCAGTGAACTCGGGGACACTGAAGCTTTCTTT
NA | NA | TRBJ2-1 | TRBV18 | CASSPPVGQGYYNEQFF | TGTGCCAGCTCACCACCAGTCGGCCAGGGATACTACAATGAGCAGTTCTTC
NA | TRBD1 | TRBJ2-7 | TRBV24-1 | CATSEGGGEQYF | TGTGCCACCAGTGAAGGGGGCGGGGAGCAGTACTTC
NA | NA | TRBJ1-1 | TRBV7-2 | CASSFYRNTEAFF | TGTGCCAGCAGCTTTTACAGGAACACTGAAGCTTTCTTT
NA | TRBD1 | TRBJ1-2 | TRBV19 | CASSPGDRYLANYGYTF | TGTGCCAGTAGCCCGGGGGACAGGTACTTAGCTAACTATGGCTACACCTTC
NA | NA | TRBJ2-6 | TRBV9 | CASSPRTDESSGANVLTF | TGTGCCAGCAGCCCACGGACAGACGAGAGCTCTGGGGCCAACGTCCTGACTTTC
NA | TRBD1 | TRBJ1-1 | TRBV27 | CASSLRGLGTEAFF | TGTGCCAGCAGTTTAAGGGGGCTGGGCACTGAAGCTTTCTTT
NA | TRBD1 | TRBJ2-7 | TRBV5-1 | CASSREGAGVSYEQYF | TGCGCCAGCAGCCGAGAGGGGGCAGGGGTCTCCTACGAGCAGTACTTC
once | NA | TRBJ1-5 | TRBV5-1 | CASERSRSPQHF | TGCGCCAGCGAAAGATCGCGGTCGCCCCAGCATTTT
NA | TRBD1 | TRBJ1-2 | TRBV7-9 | CASSLGQTNYGYTF | TGTGCCAGCAGCTTGGGACAGACTAACTATGGCTACACCTTC
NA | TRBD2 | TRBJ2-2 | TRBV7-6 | CASSLSGGAFGELFF | TGTGCCAGCAGCTTAAGCGGGGGGGCCTTCGGGGAGCTGTTTTTT
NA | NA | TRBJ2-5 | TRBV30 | CAWSVLFQETQYF | TGTGCCTGGAGTGTACTGTTCCAAGAGACCCAGTACTTC